This T cell receptor beta chain derives from a study of T cells in Graves' hyperthyroidism and ophthalmopathy. Germline values: CDR1 SGHTA, CDR2 FQGNSA. Trimming shortened V by 0 bases and J by 0 bases, and 12 bases separated the two germline ends. This CDR3 has 17 residues. In patients aged 18 to 65, hyperthyroidism was newly diagnosed, with duration under 2 months. The sample holds a few counts of this clonotype. The source material, RNA transcripts, was used to amplify TCR beta CDR3 regions. First-round RT-PCR with HTBI primers amplified the TCR CDR3 region. TCRdb re-derived calls from the multiplex PCR reads in MiXCR, one entry per CDR3 protein. The repertoire holds hundreds of thousands of distinct CDR3 sequences, with around 15% as singletons.

This chain uses TRBV7-2 with TRBJ1-3; TRBD1 is a possible D gene (5 bases). The sample comprised blood. This clonotype was obtained from a woman between 18 and 29 years old with Graves' hyperthyroidism. The DNA for the CDR3 is TGTGCCAGCAGCTTAGCGGGGACGGGGAGCTCTGGAAACACCATATATTTT. It specifies CASSLAGTGSSGNTIYF. The full variable domain, completed using reference TRBV7-2 and TRBJ1-3, is GAGVSQSPSNKVTEKGKDVELRCDPISGHTALYWYRQSLGQGLEFLIYFQGNSAPDKSGLPSDRFSAERTGGSVSTLTIQRTQQEDSAVYLCASSLAGTGSSGNTIYFGEGSWLTVV.